One sample yielded the 2 T cell receptor beta chains listed below, sequenced in a study of cytomegalovirus exposure and HLA in healthy donors. Primers included in the PCR were 60 Vbeta and 13 Jbeta primers. TCRdb's copy holds only in-frame clones and misses some; the assay was immunoSEQ multiplex PCR. The sample gives more than 90,000 clones, over 65% of which show up once; roughly 0.71% is in the top ten. The sample was PBMCs. The origin of the receptors is a woman aged 55 to 70 in good health and CMV-seronegative.

The rearrangement joins TRBV28 to TRBJ2-7; the D gene is possibly TRBD1 (6 bases). V was shortened by 7 bases and J by 2 bases, with 18 bases between the two germline ends. Germline assignment: CDR1 MDHEN and CDR2 SYDVKM. The CDR3 spans 15 residues. The CDR3 sequence is CASTHPRTVTYEQYF. The CDR3 nucleotides read TGTGCCAGCACCCACCCCCGGACAGTAACCTACGAGCAGTACTTC.

The rearrangement links TRBV5-4 to TRBJ2-7, with TRBD1 as a possible D gene (6 bases). V was pared by 0 bases and J by 2 bases, with 12 bases between. The length of the CDR3 is 15 residues. CDR1 SGHNT and CDR2 YYREEE come from the germline V gene (reference sequence). CDR3 loop: CASSLGSGATYEQYF. CDR3 in DNA: TGTGCCAGCAGCTTGGGGTCAGGGGCCACCTACGAGCAGTACTTC.